This T cell receptor (beta chain) was profiled in a study of OX40 agonist ivuxolimab in advanced cancers. V was shortened by 4 bases and J by 5 bases, with 17 bases between the two germline ends. The CDR3 runs to 15 residues. CDR1 is MDHEN and CDR2 is SYDVKM in the germline V gene. TCRdb's copy holds only in-frame clones and misses some; the assay was immunoSEQ multiplex PCR. The table shows about 89,000 clones, with roughly 90% occurring only once. The TCR sequence derives from an adult with an advanced solid tumor such as melanoma, head and neck, liver or kidney cancer. Sequenced here: CD4+ or CD8+ T cells sorted from blood, sampled in a trial of the OX40 agonist ivuxolimab. V and J are TRBV28 and TRBJ2-5; the D gene could be TRBD1 or TRBD2 (6 bases each). The CDR3 is CASSSHPGAGETQYF. The DNA for the CDR3 is TGTGCCAGCAGTTCCCATCCGGGGGCCGGGGAGACCCAGTACTTC. Looking up the rest from reference TRBV28 and TRBJ2-5 gives the full variable domain: DVKVTQSSRYLVKRTGEKVFLECVQDMDHENMFWYRQDPGLGLRLIYFSYDVKMKEKGDIPEGYSVSREKKERFSLILESASTNQTSMYLCASSSHPGAGETQYFGPGTRLLVL.